This T cell receptor (beta chain) was identified in a study of cytomegalovirus exposure and HLA in healthy donors. Notes on the study in general: Several of the most significant clusters were apparently associated with common viral pathogens in a later analysis. According to an earlier analysis, most TCR beta V segments yielded productive rearrangements about 87% or about 30% of the time.

This clone was recorded only once. Its target is unknown. With 60 Vbeta and 13 Jbeta primers, the PCR was carried out. The table came from immunoSEQ multiplex PCR; TCRdb's copy has only in-frame clones and leaves some out. Among 63,000 or so clones listed, 70% to 85% were seen once. At the time of sampling, donors were nominally healthy, though unrecorded immune exposures were likely. The receptor was isolated from a woman under 40 in good health and CMV-seronegative. The source material was PBMCs.

The CDR3: CASSTARVDSSSGNTIYF. CDR3 DNA sequence: TGTGCCAGCAGCACCGCCAGGGTCGACTCATCCTCTGGAAACACCATATATTTT. The chain is built from TRBV7-9 and TRBJ1-3; TRBD1 might be the D (5 bases). Germline V CDR1 and CDR2: SEHNR, FQNEAQ (reference sequence). The CDR3 consists of 18 residues. Trimming cost V 5 bases and J 0 bases, with 20 bases left between them. The full variable domain, in which reference TRBV7-9 and TRBJ1-3 provide the parts outside the CDR3, is DTGVSQNPRHKITKRGQNVTFRCDPISEHNRLYWYRQTLGQGPEFLTYFQNEAQLEKSRLLSDRFSAERPKGSFSTLEIQRTEQGDSAMYLCASSTARVDSSSGNTIYFGEGSWLTVV.